What follows are 6 T cell receptor beta chains derived from one specimen sequenced in a study of shared clonotypes between healthy human individuals. Assay used: immunoSEQ multiplex PCR; TCRdb lists only in-frame clones, some missing. Altogether 600,000 or so clones are present, approximately 96% being singletons, with the ten largest covering over 0.1%. The naive CD8 subset, CD45RO-negative cells positively selected for CCR7, excluded terminally differentiated effector memory CD45RA+ cells. Material for sequencing was naive CD8+ T cells sorted from blood. These receptors all stem from a woman under 40 in good health.

The chain links TRBV5-1 to TRBJ2-2; 7 bases map to TRBD1. This CDR3 has 15 amino acids. J gave up 2 bases and V 3 bases, and 4 bases lay outside the gene matches. Germline V gives CDR1 SGHRS, CDR2 YFSETQ. CDR3 in DNA: TGCGCCAGCAGCTCCGGGACAGTCAACACCGGGGAGCTGTTTTTT. This codes for CASSSGTVNTGELFF.

V gene TRBV28 combines with J gene TRBJ1-1; D might be TRBD1 (5 bases). In germline, CDR1 is MDHEN, CDR2 SYDVKM. V shed 3 bases and J shed 11 bases, with 13 bases lying between them. This CDR3 has 12 residues. The CDR3 nucleotides read TGTGCCAGCAGTTTTACCGCCCGGGGCGCTTTCTTT. Protein: CASSFTARGAFF.

The chain uses TRBV5-6 and TRBJ2-2; D is unresolved. CDR1 and CDR2 from the germline V gene are SGHDT and YYEEEE. The CDR3 consists of 16 residues. Trimming shortened V by 2 bases and J by 5 bases, and 16 bases separated the two germline ends. CDR3 DNA: TGTGCCAGCAGCTTATATGGGCTGGTAGATACCGGGGAGCTGTTTTTT. Translating it yields CASSLYGLVDTGELFF.

The chain joins TRBV5-4 to TRBJ2-2; D possibly corresponds to TRBD1 (5 bases). The germline V gene has CDR1 SGHNT and CDR2 YYREEE (reference sequence). The CDR3 loop spans 13 amino acids. The germline V and J ends were trimmed by 3 bases and 8 bases, with 11 bases remaining between them. Here the CDR3 reads CASSWSGSGELFF. DNA for the CDR3: TGTGCCAGCAGCTGGTCAGGGTCTGGGGAGCTGTTTTTT.

This chain uses TRBV27 with TRBJ2-7; D remains unclear. CDR1 is MNHEY and CDR2 is SMNVEV in the germline V gene (reference sequence). V dropped 3 bases and J dropped 0 bases, with 15 bases sitting between them. The CDR3 extends over 16 amino acids. This CDR3 is CASSFNRHLSSYEQYF. The CDR3 region has the DNA TGTGCCAGCAGTTTTAATCGGCATCTAAGCTCCTACGAGCAGTACTTC.

V usage is TRBV12-5 and J usage is TRBJ2-2; a possible D gene is TRBD1 (6 bases). Between the trimmed V and J ends, which lost 1 base and 2 bases, there was a span of 8 bases. The germline CDR1 and CDR2 sequences are LGHNT and FRNRAP. The CDR3 contains 15 residues. The CDR3 reads CASGLGTDNTGELFF. The CDR3 nucleotides are TGTGCTAGTGGTTTGGGGACAGACAACACCGGGGAGCTGTTTTTT.